The 29 T cell receptor beta chains in this list originate from one sample, sequenced in a study of beta chain features in type 1 diabetes. Expressed TCRB transcripts were sequenced after all isolated RNA was converted to cDNA. Profiled with immunoSEQ multiplex PCR; TCRdb holds only in-frame clones, not every one. The sample lists fewer than 200,000 clones, about an eighth occurring once. Sequencing used central memory CD4+ T cells from blood. The receptors shown here come from a woman between 18 and 29 years old in good health.

The rearrangement joins TRBV27 to TRBJ2-3, with TRBD2 matching 7 bases. Germline-derived CDR1 and CDR2 are MNHEY and SMNVEV (reference sequence). The CDR3 is made up of 13 amino acids. The V and J ends lost 8 bases and 2 bases, in that order; junction bases with no gene match: 4. The CDR3 DNA sequence: TGTGCCAGCGGCGGGAGAGTCACAGATACGCAGTATTTT. The encoded protein is CASGGRVTDTQYF.

J is TRBJ2-3 and V is TRBV28; no clear D gene. Trimming removed 3 bases at V and 1 base at J, with 8 bases between. Germline CDR1 is MDHEN and CDR2 is SYDVKM. This CDR3 comprises 14 residues. CDR3 sequence reads: CASSFVGGTDTQYF. In DNA, the CDR3 is TGTGCCAGCAGTTTTGTAGGAGGCACAGATACGCAGTATTTT.

J is TRBJ2-7 and V is TRBV18; the match to TRBD2 covers 12 bases. V dropped 3 bases and J dropped 1; count of bases not matched to a gene: 1. Germline CDR1 and CDR2: KGHSH and LQKENI. The CDR3 spans 15 residues. This CDR3 reads CASSPTSGSSYEQYF. The CDR3 DNA reads TGTGCCAGCTCACCGACTAGCGGGAGTTCCTACGAGCAGTACTTC.

This chain links TRBV18 with TRBJ2-5; 8 positions match TRBD1. Germline CDR1 is KGHSH and CDR2 is LQKENI. Trimming took 5 bases from V and 6 from J; bases not matched to a gene: 5. This CDR3 comprises 13 residues. The CDR3 is CASSSDRGKTQYF. CDR3 coding DNA: TGTGCCAGCTCATCCGACAGGGGAAAGACCCAGTACTTC.

This clone was seen more than once but under ten times. This chain uses TRBV7-2 with TRBJ2-4; maybe TRBD1 (5 bases). The CDR3 totals 17 residues. Trimming left V 1 base short and J 0 bases short, with 13 bases between. The V gene's germline CDR1 is SGHTA and CDR2 FQGNSA. For the CDR3, the DNA is TGTGCCAGCAGCTTAGGGGGCCCGGGTGTAGCCAAAAACATTCAGTACTTC. Its translation: CASSLGGPGVAKNIQYF.

This clone was seen a few times. The chain uses TRBV9 and TRBJ2-1, with a weak D call TRBD1 (5 bases). V was clipped by 0 bases and J by 10 bases, with 20 bases between them. The CDR3 covers 16 residues. The germline V gene encodes CDR1 SGDLS and CDR2 YYNGEE. CDR3 coding DNA: TGTGCCAGCAGCGTAGGGGGCGCATCTCCGACGAGAGAGCAGTTCTTC. Its translation is CASSVGGASPTREQFF.

This clone was seen only a few times. The chain recombines TRBV30 with TRBJ1-2, with 8 bases lining up with TRBD1. The CDR3 length is 18 residues. Germline V gene lookup returns CDR1 GTSNPN and CDR2 SVGIG (reference sequence). Trimming took 4 bases from V and 4 from J; bases not matched to a gene: 20. CDR3: CAWIPSRVGQGLVYGYTF. DNA for the CDR3: TGTGCCTGGATCCCCTCTCGGGTCGGACAGGGATTAGTCTATGGCTACACCTTC. The variable domain in full, completed from reference TRBV30 and TRBJ1-2, reads SQTIHQWPATLVQPVGSPLSLECTVEGTSNPNLYWYRQAAGRGLQLLFYSVGIGQISSEVPQNLSASRPQDRQFILSSKKLLLSDSGFYLCAWIPSRVGQGLVYGYTFGSGTRLTVV.

This clone was counted only a few times. V usage is TRBV5-1 and J usage is TRBJ1-1, with TRBD1 matching over 11 bases. The CDR3 runs 14 residues. The V gene end was trimmed by 4 bases and the J gene end by 5 bases; junction bases not matched to a gene: 4. Germline-derived CDR1 and CDR2 are SGHRS and YFSETQ. The CDR3 spells CASSRGTGGTEAFF. CDR3 bases: TGCGCCAGCAGCCGGGGGACAGGGGGAACTGAAGCTTTCTTT.

CDR3 nucleotides: TGTGCCTGGGAGGGGACAGGGGGCTCCTACGAGCAGTACTTC. The encoded protein is CAWEGTGGSYEQYF. The chain combines TRBV30 with TRBJ2-7; TRBD1 agrees at 11 bases. The V gene's germline CDR1 is GTSNPN and CDR2 SVGIG (reference sequence). The CDR3 extends over 14 amino acids. With V trimmed by 5 bases and J by 0 bases, 3 bases remained unmatched.

The V and J genes are TRBV11-2 and TRBJ2-1; 9 bases are shared with TRBD2. CDR3 length: 14 amino acids. Germline V CDR1 and CDR2: SGHAT, FQNNGV. J lost 4 bases, V lost 5 bases, and 3 bases had no gene match. CDR3 coding DNA: TGTGCCAGCAGCGAGACTAGCGGTTACAATGAGCAGTTCTTC. Protein sequence: CASSETSGYNEQFF. Using reference TRBV11-2 and TRBJ2-1 for the parts outside the CDR3, the full variable domain is EAGVAQSPRYKIIEKRQSVAFWCNPISGHATLYWYQQILGQGPKLLIQFQNNGVVDDSQLPKDRFSAERLKGVDSTLKIQPAKLEDSAVYLCASSETSGYNEQFFGPGTRLTVL.

This clone showed up just a few times. The genes are TRBV28 and TRBJ1-2; D possibly corresponds to TRBD1 (5 bases). The V end was cut by 3 bases, the J end by 5 bases, with 16 bases between. The CDR3 runs to 15 residues. The germline V gene has CDR1 MDHEN and CDR2 SYDVKM. CDR3 coding DNA: TGTGCCAGCAGTTTCCCGGGGGGGGTCAGATATGGCTACACCTTC. Amino acid sequence: CASSFPGGVRYGYTF.

This clone was recorded once. The chain employs TRBV18 and TRBJ2-7; 12 bases match TRBD1. Germline V CDR1 and CDR2: KGHSH, LQKENI. Losses at the gene ends were 4 bases for V and 3 bases for J; bases not matched to a gene: 10. This CDR3 contains 17 residues. For the CDR3, the DNA is TGTGCCAGCTCACTACCACCGGGACAGGGGGCTTTCTACGAGCAGTACTTC. This encodes CASSLPPGQGAFYEQYF. Supplemented by reference TRBV18 and TRBJ2-7, the full variable domain reads NAGVMQNPRHLVRRRGQEARLRCSPMKGHSHVYWYRQLPEEGLKFMVYLQKENIIDESGMPKERFSAEFPKEGPSILRIQQVVRGDSAAYFCASSLPPGQGAFYEQYFGPGTRLTVT.

A few counts support this clone. The J gene is TRBJ2-3, the V gene TRBV2, with D perhaps matching TRBD1 (6 bases). This CDR3 is 16 amino acids long. CDR1 is SNHLY and CDR2 is FYNNEI in the germline V gene. The V gene lost 11 bases and the J gene lost 0 bases, with 21 bases spanning the gap. CDR3 in DNA: TGTGCCGGACCGCTTTCCGGGACAACCAGCACAGATACGCAGTATTTT. It is translated as CAGPLSGTTSTDTQYF.

This chain links TRBV25-1 with TRBJ2-7; perhaps TRBD2 as D (6 bases). Germline-derived CDR1 and CDR2 are MGHDK and SYGVNS. Trimming took 2 bases from V and 4 from J, leaving 12 bases between them. This CDR3 has 14 residues. DNA of the CDR3: TGTGCCAGCAGTGAAACTAGCTCAGTATACGAGCAGTACTTC. Translating gives CASSETSSVYEQYF.

The rearrangement joins TRBV2 to TRBJ2-2; 10 bases map to TRBD1. The V and J ends lost 2 bases and 7 bases, in that order; junction bases with no gene match: 10. This CDR3 contains 17 residues. CDR1 and CDR2 from the germline V gene are SNHLY and FYNNEI. CDR3 protein: CASSETRQGAKYGELFF. CDR3 bases: TGTGCCAGCAGTGAAACCCGACAGGGGGCGAAATACGGGGAGCTGTTTTTT.

This clone was observed a few times. The genes are TRBV18 and TRBJ1-2, with unresolved D. CDR3 length equals 15 residues. From germline, CDR1 is KGHSH and CDR2 LQKENI. V lost 2 bases and J lost 1, with 11 bases in between. CDR3 sequence reads: CASSPLPQDNYGYTF. As DNA, the CDR3 is TGTGCCAGCTCACCATTGCCGCAGGATAACTATGGCTACACCTTC.

CDR3 nucleotide sequence: TGTGCCAGCAGTTACGATCCGCAGGGTGGTGAAAAACTGTTTTTT. Translation gives CASSYDPQGGEKLFF. The genes are TRBV6-5 and TRBJ1-4; D might be TRBD1 (5 bases). The germline V and J ends were trimmed by 2 bases and 7 bases, with 14 bases remaining between them. The CDR3 spans 15 residues. The V gene's germline CDR1 is MNHEY and CDR2 SVGAGI.

This clone was seen only a few times. The chain joins TRBV7-8 to TRBJ1-5; 8 positions match TRBD1. V gave up 6 bases and J gave up 0 bases; unmatched junction bases: 4. Germline V gene data show CDR1 as SGHVS and CDR2 as FQNEAQ. The CDR3 sequence is 15 residues long. The CDR3 region is CASRGTGYSNQPQHF. CDR3 bases: TGTGCCAGCAGGGGGACAGGATATAGCAATCAGCCCCAGCATTTT.

This clone was detected only a few times. The rearrangement links TRBV18 to TRBJ1-1; 7 bases agree with TRBD1. This CDR3 spans 14 amino acids. The germline V gene encodes CDR1 KGHSH and CDR2 LQKENI. J was trimmed by 1 base and V by 3 bases; bases with no gene match: 2. The CDR3 is CASSPDRANTEAFF. The CDR3 DNA reads as TGTGCCAGCTCACCCGACAGGGCGAACACTGAAGCTTTCTTT.

CDR3 DNA: TGTGCCAGCAGCGGCGCTATGAACTCTCAGTACTTC. It translates to CASSGAMNSQYF. The rearrangement links TRBV9 to TRBJ2-4; D gene uncertain. V was trimmed by 3 bases and J by 12 bases, leaving 13 bases between them. CDR1 is SGDLS, CDR2 YYNGEE, per germline. The CDR3 contains 12 residues.

This clone was detected a few times. This rearrangement joins TRBV6-5 to TRBJ2-3, with TRBD2 as a possible D gene (5 bases). Germline CDR1 reads MNHEY; CDR2 reads SVGAGI. Trimming pared 6 bases from V and 4 bases from J, leaving 17 bases between. The CDR3 spans 15 residues. Here the CDR3 DNA reads TGTGCCAGCAGCAAACTAGTTCAAAATGCAGATACGCAGTATTTT. This translates into CASSKLVQNADTQYF.

This clone was seen a handful of times. J is TRBJ1-1 and V is TRBV28; TRBD1 might be the D (5 bases). The CDR3 is 16 amino acids. Germline V gene lookup returns CDR1 MDHEN and CDR2 SYDVKM. V lost 9 bases and J 1 base, leaving 21 bases between the germline ends. CDR3 nucleotide sequence: TGTGCCAGTCTAACGTGGGGGGTCGGAAAGAACACTGAAGCTTTCTTT. Amino acid sequence: CASLTWGVGKNTEAFF.

This clone appeared a few times. The rearrangement links TRBV4-3 to TRBJ2-5; no clear D. Trimming removed 4 bases at V and 0 bases at J, with 9 bases between. CDR1 LGHNA and CDR2 YSLEER come from the germline V gene. The CDR3 has 14 residues. CDR3 protein: CASSLDGYQETQYF. Written as DNA, the CDR3 is TGCGCCAGCAGCCTCGACGGGTACCAAGAGACCCAGTACTTC.

In its sample, this clone was seen once. The J gene is TRBJ1-2, the V gene TRBV28; 7 bases align to TRBD1. Germline V gene sequence: CDR1 MDHEN, CDR2 SYDVKM. V shed 7 bases, J shed 6 bases, and the junction held 8 bases outside the gene matches. This CDR3 comprises 13 residues. CDR3: CASTTGQVHGYTF. The CDR3 DNA reads as TGTGCCAGCACGACCGGACAGGTCCATGGCTACACCTTC.

This clone was observed a few times. This chain connects TRBV28 to TRBJ2-1, with D perhaps TRBD2 (5 bases). CDR1 and CDR2 from the germline V gene are MDHEN and SYDVKM. The CDR3 sequence is 15 residues long. V was cut by 2 bases and J by 2 bases, with 10 bases left in between. CDR3 nucleotides: TGTGCCAGCAGTTTACCCAGCGGACCCTACAATGAGCAGTTCTTC. Its protein product is CASSLPSGPYNEQFF.

The chain links TRBV11-3 to TRBJ2-2; 8 bases align to TRBD1. Germline CDR1 and CDR2: SGHNT and YENEEA. The CDR3 sequence is 17 residues long. Trimming at V came to 5 bases and at J to 5 bases, leaving 13 bases not matched to a gene. In DNA form, the CDR3 reads TGTGCCAGCAGCACAACTTTGGGGACAGGAGGAACCGGGGAGCTGTTTTTT. This sequence encodes CASSTTLGTGGTGELFF. The full variable domain, rest sourced from reference TRBV11-3 and TRBJ2-2, is EAGVVQSPRYKIIEKKQPVAFWCNPISGHNTLYWYLQNLGQGPELLIRYENEEAVDDSQLPKDRFSAERLKGVDSTLKIQPAELGDSAVYLCASSTTLGTGGTGELFFGEGSRLTVL.

The chain combines TRBV6-6 with TRBJ2-7, with a possible D match to TRBD1 (7 bases). This CDR3 has 15 residues. Trimming left V 2 bases short and J 7 bases short, with 18 bases between. Germline lookup yields CDR1 MNHNY and CDR2 SVGAGI (reference sequence). CDR3 amino acids: CASSYRQGGTWEQYF. In DNA form, the CDR3 reads TGTGCCAGCAGTTACAGACAGGGCGGGACCTGGGAGCAGTACTTC.

This clone was detected only a few times. V gene TRBV10-3 combines with J gene TRBJ2-5; TRBD1 might be the D (5 bases). The CDR3 spans 11 residues. CDR1 and CDR2 (germline): ENHRY, SYGVKD. Trimming left V 10 bases short and J 2 bases short, with 8 bases between. The CDR3 DNA sequence: TGTGCCACCCGACAGCAAGAGACCCAGTACTTC. The encoded protein is CATRQQETQYF.

This chain connects TRBV6-1 to TRBJ1-1; no definite D call. Trimming removed 8 bases at V and 3 bases at J, with 13 bases between. CDR1 MNHNS and CDR2 SASEGT come from the germline V gene. The CDR3 contains 13 residues. The CDR3 spells CASDARGDTEAFF. CDR3 bases: TGTGCCAGCGATGCGAGAGGAGACACTGAAGCTTTCTTT.